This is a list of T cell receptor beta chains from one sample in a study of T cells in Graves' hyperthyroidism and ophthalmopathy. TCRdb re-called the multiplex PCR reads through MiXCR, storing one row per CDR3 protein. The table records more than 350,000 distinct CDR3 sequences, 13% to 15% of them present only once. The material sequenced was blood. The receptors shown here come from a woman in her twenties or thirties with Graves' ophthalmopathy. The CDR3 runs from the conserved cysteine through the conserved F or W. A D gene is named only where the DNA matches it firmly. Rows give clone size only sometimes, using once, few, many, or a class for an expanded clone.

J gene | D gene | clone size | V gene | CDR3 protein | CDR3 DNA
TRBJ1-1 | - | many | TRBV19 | CASSQKDFWTEAFF | TGTGCCAGTTCCCAAAAGGATTTTTGGACTGAAGCTTTCTTT
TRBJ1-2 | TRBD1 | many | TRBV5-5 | CASSQTGGRNYGYTF | TGTGCCAGCAGCCAAACAGGGGGCCGCAACTATGGCTACACCTTC
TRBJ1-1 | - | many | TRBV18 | CASSQSPGRTNTEAFF | TGTGCCAGCTCACAATCTCCGGGACGGACGAACACTGAAGCTTTCTTT
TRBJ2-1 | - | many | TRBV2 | CASKKQGGVNEQFF | TGTGCCAGCAAAAAACAGGGTGGCGTTAATGAGCAGTTCTTC
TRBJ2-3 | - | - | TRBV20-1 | CSATSGKRPTDTQYF | TGCAGTGCTACCTCGGGGAAGCGGCCGACAGATACGCAGTATTTT
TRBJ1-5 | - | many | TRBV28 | CASIGMGQPNQPQHF | TGTGCCAGCATTGGAATGGGACAACCGAATCAGCCCCAGCATTTT
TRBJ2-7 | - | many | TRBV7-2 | CASSPGGGHLSYEQYF | TGTGCCAGCAGCCCAGGTGGCGGGCACCTCTCCTACGAGCAGTACTTC
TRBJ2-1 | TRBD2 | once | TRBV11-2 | CASSSPPRTSGGYNEQFF | TGTGCCAGCAGCTCCCCCCCCCGGACTAGCGGGGGTTACAATGAGCAGTTCTTC
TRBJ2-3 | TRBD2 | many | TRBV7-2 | CASSGRLAGRGSDTQYF | TGTGCCAGCAGCGGTAGACTAGCGGGCCGAGGGTCGGATACGCAGTATTTT
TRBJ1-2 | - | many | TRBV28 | CASSFEGGYGYTF | TGTGCCAGCAGTTTTGAGGGAGGGTATGGCTACACCTTC
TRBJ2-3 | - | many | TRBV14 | CASSQDLTDTQYF | TGTGCCAGCAGCCAAGACCTAACAGATACGCAGTATTTT
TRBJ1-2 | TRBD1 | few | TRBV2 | CAFFPRQGLNYGYTF | TGTGCCTTCTTCCCGAGACAGGGGCTGAACTATGGCTACACCTTC
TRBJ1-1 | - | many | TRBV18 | CASSLYDESTEAFF | TGTGCCAGCTCTCTTTACGACGAGTCCACTGAAGCTTTCTTT
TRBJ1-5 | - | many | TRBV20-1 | CSARRPYSNQPQHF | TGCAGTGCTAGGCGTCCTTATAGCAATCAGCCCCAGCATTTT
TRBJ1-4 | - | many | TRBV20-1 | CSARDSTTTNEKLFF | TGCAGTGCTAGAGACAGTACGACAACTAATGAAAAACTGTTTTTT
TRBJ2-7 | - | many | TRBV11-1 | CASSLSRRPTYEQYF | TGTGCCAGCAGCTTATCCCGACGGCCAACCTACGAGCAGTACTTC
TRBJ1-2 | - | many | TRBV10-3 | CAISDRDHYGYTF | TGTGCCATCAGTGACCGGGACCACTATGGCTACACCTTC
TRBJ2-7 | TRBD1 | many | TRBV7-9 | CASSPTGGSQEQYF | TGTGCCAGCAGCCCGACAGGGGGCTCACAAGAGCAGTACTTC
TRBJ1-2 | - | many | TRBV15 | CATSRDEGNGYTF | TGTGCCACCAGCAGAGATGAGGGGAATGGCTACACCTTC
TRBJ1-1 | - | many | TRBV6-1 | CASSLNIGVGYTEAFF | TGTGCCAGCAGTTTAAATATCGGCGTCGGATACACTGAAGCTTTCTTT
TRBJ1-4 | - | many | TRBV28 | CASSLFTATNEKLFF | TGTGCCAGCAGTTTATTCACTGCAACTAATGAAAAACTGTTTTTT
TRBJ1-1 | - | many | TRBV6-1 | CASSEWPNPEAFF | TGTGCCAGCAGTGAATGGCCGAACCCTGAAGCTTTCTTT
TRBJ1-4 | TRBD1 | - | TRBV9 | CASSALPGQGNEKLFF | TGTGCCAGCAGCGCCCTTCCGGGACAGGGGAATGAAAAACTGTTTTTT
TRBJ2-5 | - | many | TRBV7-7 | CASSLTMGETQYF | TGTGCTAGCAGCTTAACCATGGGGGAGACCCAGTACTTC
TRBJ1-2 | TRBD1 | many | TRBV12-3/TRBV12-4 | CASRSQGANGYTF | TGTGCCAGCAGGTCCCAGGGGGCGAATGGCTACACCTTC
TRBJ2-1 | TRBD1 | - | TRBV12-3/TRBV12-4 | CASSLPRTGAGEQFF | TGTGCCAGCAGTTTGCCCAGGACAGGGGCAGGCGAGCAGTTCTTC
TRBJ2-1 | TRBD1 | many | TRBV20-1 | CSASGDRGKLDNEQFF | TGCAGTGCGAGCGGGGACAGGGGGAAGTTGGACAATGAGCAGTTCTTC
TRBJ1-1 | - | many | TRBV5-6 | CASSFSGSIPEAFF | TGTGCCAGCAGCTTTTCAGGGTCTATACCTGAAGCTTTCTTT
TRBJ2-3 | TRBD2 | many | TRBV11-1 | CASSLLAGGPDTQYF | TGTGCCAGCAGCTTACTAGCGGGGGGGCCAGATACGCAGTATTTT
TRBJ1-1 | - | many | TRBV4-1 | CASSLSRARGGAEAFF | TGCGCCAGCAGCCTTTCAAGGGCCCGGGGTGGTGCTGAAGCTTTCTTT
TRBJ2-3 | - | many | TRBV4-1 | CASSQEIGTDTQYF | TGCGCCAGCAGCCAAGAAATCGGTACAGATACGCAGTATTTT
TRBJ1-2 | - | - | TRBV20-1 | CSARDPGQSLGGYTF | TGCAGTGCTAGAGACCCAGGACAGTCCTTGGGTGGCTACACCTTC
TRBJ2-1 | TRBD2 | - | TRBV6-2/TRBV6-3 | CASSYSNRIGRGSSYNEQFF | TGTGCCAGCAGTTACTCGAATCGGATTGGGCGGGGGAGCTCCTACAATGAGCAGTTCTTC
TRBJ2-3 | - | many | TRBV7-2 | CASSLGPGWADTQYF | TGTGCCAGCAGCTTAGGTCCCGGGTGGGCAGATACGCAGTATTTT
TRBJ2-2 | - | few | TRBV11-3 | CASSTGADLTGELFF | TGTGCCAGCAGCACCGGGGCAGACCTCACCGGGGAGCTGTTTTTT
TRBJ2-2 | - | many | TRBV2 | CASRDKYTGELFF | TGTGCCAGCAGGGACAAATACACCGGGGAGCTGTTTTTT
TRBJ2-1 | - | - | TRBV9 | CASSVDGGPVANEQFF | TGTGCCAGCAGCGTAGATGGGGGGCCGGTCGCAAATGAGCAGTTCTTC
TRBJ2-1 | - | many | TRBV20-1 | CSGIGTANEQFF | TGCAGCGGCATCGGGACTGCCAATGAGCAGTTCTTC
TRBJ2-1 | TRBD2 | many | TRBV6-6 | CASSYRLAGARGDEQFF | TGTGCCAGCAGTTACCGACTAGCGGGGGCGAGGGGCGACGAGCAGTTCTTC
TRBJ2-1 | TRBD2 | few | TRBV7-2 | CASSLGTSGGTEQFF | TGTGCCAGCAGCCTAGGGACTAGCGGGGGGACTGAGCAGTTCTTC
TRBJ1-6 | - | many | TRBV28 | CASSTDGSYNSPLHF | TGTGCCAGCAGTACCGACGGCTCCTATAATTCACCCCTCCACTTT
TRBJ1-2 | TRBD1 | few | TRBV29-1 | CSVHSVTGDYGYTF | TGCAGCGTCCACTCTGTGACAGGGGACTATGGCTACACCTTC
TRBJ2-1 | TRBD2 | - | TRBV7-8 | CASSREAAVAGPSYNEQFF | TGTGCCAGCAGCCGGGAGGCCGCAGTGGCAGGACCCTCCTACAATGAGCAGTTCTTC
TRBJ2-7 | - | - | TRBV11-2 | CASSPITSDERRGAYEQYF | TGTGCCAGCAGTCCTATCACCTCGGACGAGAGGCGGGGAGCCTACGAGCAGTACTTC
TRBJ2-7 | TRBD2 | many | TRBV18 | CASSPGLAGGKSYEQYF | TGTGCCAGCTCACCGGGACTAGCGGGGGGAAAGTCCTACGAGCAGTACTTC
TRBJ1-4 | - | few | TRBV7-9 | CASSLAPVSNEKLFF | TGTGCCAGCAGCTTAGCGCCGGTTAGTAATGAAAAACTGTTTTTT
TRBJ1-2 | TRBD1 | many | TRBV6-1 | CASSGTGKDYGYTF | TGTGCCAGCAGCGGGACAGGGAAGGACTATGGCTACACCTTC
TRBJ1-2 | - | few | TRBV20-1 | CSAIREGNVANYGYTF | TGCAGTGCCATCAGGGAAGGCAATGTCGCTAACTATGGCTACACCTTC
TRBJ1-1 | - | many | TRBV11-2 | CASSSFRVDTEAFF | TGTGCCAGCAGCTCGTTCAGGGTGGACACTGAAGCTTTCTTT
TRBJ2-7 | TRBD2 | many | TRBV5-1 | CASSVMAGEKTYEQYF | TGCGCCAGCAGCGTCATGGCGGGGGAGAAGACCTACGAGCAGTACTTC
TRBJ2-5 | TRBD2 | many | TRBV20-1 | CSAHLAGGETQYF | TGCAGTGCTCACCTAGCGGGGGGGGAGACCCAGTACTTC
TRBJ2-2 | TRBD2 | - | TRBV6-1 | CASSLLRAGGTGELFF | TGTGCCAGCAGCCTCCTGCGGGCGGGGGGGACCGGGGAGCTGTTTTTT